This T cell receptor (beta chain) was retrieved from a study of patients and donors after allogeneic stem cell transplantation. The germline gives CDR1 SGHNT, CDR2 YYREEE (reference sequence). V was trimmed by 1 base and J by 1 base, leaving 6 bases between them. The CDR3 has 14 residues. This clonotype is a singleton in its sample. TCRdb re-called the RT-PCR reads through MiXCR, storing one row per CDR3 protein. Counted here are approximately 150,000 distinct CDR3 sequences, roughly 35% occurring once; the ten biggest clones make up about 50%. V and J are TRBV5-4 and TRBJ1-5; no clear D gene. The sequenced sample consisted of blood, either unsorted or a sorted T cell fraction (not recorded which). This receptor was obtained from a human donor who was either an allogeneic HSCT recipient or a stem cell or donor lymphocyte infusion donor (not recorded which). It is not recorded whose cells these are; they may come from a transplant donor. For the CDR3, the DNA is TGTGCCAGCAGCTTGTTCCAGAGCAATCAGCCCCAGCATTTT. Residues: CASSLFQSNQPQHF.